Sequencing of this T cell receptor (beta chain) was carried out in a study of blood T cell repertoires in COVID-19. Study-wide context: COVID-19 samples from acute and convalescent phases originated in the United States, Italy and Spain. Sample material is recorded as cDNA or gDNA derived from T cells, B-cell-depleted T cells, or PBMCs.

Study processing details: Reference gene primers were amplified, and this amplification served to estimate nucleated cell counts. The protocol was immunoSEQ multiplex PCR, while the TCRdb copy is restricted to in-frame clones and leaves out a portion. V and J calls and clone size are as listed in that table; D and trimming were resolved from the DNA. The table has about 200,000 clones, 65% to 90% seen once; the top ten hold 4.4%. V lost 3 bases, J lost 5 bases, and 14 bases lay in between. The CDR3 consists of 15 residues. Germline CDR1 reads SGHDT; CDR2 reads YYEEEE. The TCR originated in a man in his forties or fifties with acute or convalescent COVID-19. The chain is built from TRBV5-6 and TRBJ1-4; possible D gene TRBD1, 6 bases. Input material: peripheral blood. Here the CDR3 reads CASSSLKDRNEKLFF. CDR3 sequence (DNA): TGTGCCAGCAGCTCACTCAAGGACAGAAATGAAAAACTGTTTTTT.